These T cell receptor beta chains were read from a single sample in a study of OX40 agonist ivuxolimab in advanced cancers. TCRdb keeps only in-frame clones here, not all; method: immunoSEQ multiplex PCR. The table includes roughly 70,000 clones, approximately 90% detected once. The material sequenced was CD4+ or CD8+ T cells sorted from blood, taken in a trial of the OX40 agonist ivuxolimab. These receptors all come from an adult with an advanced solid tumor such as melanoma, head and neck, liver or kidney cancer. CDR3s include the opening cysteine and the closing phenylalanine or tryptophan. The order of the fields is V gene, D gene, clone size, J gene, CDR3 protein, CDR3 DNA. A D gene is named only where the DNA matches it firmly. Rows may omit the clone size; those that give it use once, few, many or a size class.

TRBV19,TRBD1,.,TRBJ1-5,CASSMETGGNNQPQHF,TGTGCCAGTAGTATGGAGACAGGGGGCAACAATCAGCCCCAGCATTTT
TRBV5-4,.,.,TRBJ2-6,CASRAQGGRVLGSGANVLTF,TGTGCCAGCAGAGCACAGGGAGGTCGGGTCCTCGGCTCTGGGGCCAACGTCCTGACTTTC
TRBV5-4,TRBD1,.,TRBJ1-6,CASRSTGTGDSPLHF,TGTGCCAGCAGGTCGACCGGGACAGGGGATTCACCCCTCCACTTT
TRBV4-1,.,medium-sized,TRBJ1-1,CASSPLGESLKTEAFF,TGCGCCAGCAGCCCTCTAGGCGAGTCCCTGAAGACTGAAGCTTTCTTT
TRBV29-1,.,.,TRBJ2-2,CSVRSTGELFF,TGCAGCGTAAGATCTACCGGGGAGCTGTTTTTT
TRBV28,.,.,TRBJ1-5,CASSLRPDNQPQHF,TGTGCCAGCAGTTTAAGGCCAGACAATCAGCCCCAGCATTTT
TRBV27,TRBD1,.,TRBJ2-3,CASSSRGDRDTDTQYF,TGTGCCAGCAGTTCTCGAGGGGACAGAGACACAGATACGCAGTATTTT
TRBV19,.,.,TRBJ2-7,CASSIDSYEQYF,TGTGCCAGTAGTATAGATTCCTACGAGCAGTACTTC
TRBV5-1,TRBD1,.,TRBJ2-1,CASSTDRVSYNEQFF,TGCGCCAGCAGCACGGACAGGGTCTCCTACAATGAGCAGTTCTTC
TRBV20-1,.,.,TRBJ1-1,CSVSPGHPLF,TGCAGTGTTTCTCCGGGACACCCCCTTTTT
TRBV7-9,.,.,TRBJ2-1,CASSLAVNNEQFF,TGTGCCAGCAGCTTAGCGGTGAACAATGAGCAGTTCTTC
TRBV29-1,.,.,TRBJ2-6,CSVGLGAGANVLTF,TGCAGCGTTGGTTTGGGGGCTGGGGCCAACGTCCTGACTTTC
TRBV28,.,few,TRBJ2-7,CASSLRGEQYF,TGTGCCAGCAGTCTCAGGGGCGAGCAGTACTTC
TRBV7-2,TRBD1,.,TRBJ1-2,CASSSGQGGYGYTF,TGTGCCAGCAGCAGCGGACAGGGAGGCTATGGCTACACCTTC
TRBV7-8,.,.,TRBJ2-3,CASSLLGGGGDTQYF,TGTGCCAGCAGCTTACTCGGGGGAGGGGGAGATACGCAGTATTTT
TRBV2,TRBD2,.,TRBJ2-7,CASAGGLAGGTYEQYF,TGTGCCAGTGCCGGGGGGCTAGCGGGAGGAACCTACGAGCAGTACTTC
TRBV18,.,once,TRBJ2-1,CASSTGQKNEQFF,TGTGCCAGCTCCACCGGACAGAAGAATGAGCAGTTCTTC
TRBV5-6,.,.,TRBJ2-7,CASSFMGQGHSYEQYF,TGTGCCAGCAGCTTTATGGGACAAGGTCACTCCTACGAGCAGTACTTC
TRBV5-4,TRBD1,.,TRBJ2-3,CASSSSRDRGPTDTQYF,TGTGCCAGCAGCTCCTCCCGGGACAGGGGGCCCACAGATACGCAGTATTTT
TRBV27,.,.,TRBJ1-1,CASTEGGSNTEAFF,TGTGCCAGCACCGAGGGTGGGAGTAACACTGAAGCTTTCTTT
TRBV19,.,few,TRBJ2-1,CASRRRAVSSYNEQFF,TGTGCCAGTAGGCGAAGGGCCGTGAGCTCCTACAATGAGCAGTTCTTC
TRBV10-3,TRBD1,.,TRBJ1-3,CATKGGPGQGLSGNTIYF,TGTGCCACCAAGGGAGGACCGGGACAGGGGCTCTCTGGAAACACCATATATTTT
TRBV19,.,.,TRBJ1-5,CASSIKGGSSNQPQHF,TGTGCCAGTAGTATTAAAGGAGGGTCGAGCAATCAGCCCCAGCATTTT
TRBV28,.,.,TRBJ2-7,CASSAYEQYF,TGTGCCAGCAGCGCCTACGAGCAGTACTTC
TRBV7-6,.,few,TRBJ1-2,CASSLDVAGAFGYTF,TGTGCCAGCAGCTTAGACGTGGCAGGGGCTTTTGGCTACACCTTC
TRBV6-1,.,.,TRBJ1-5,CASSEIGPNQPQHF,TGTGCCAGCAGTGAGATCGGTCCCAATCAGCCCCAGCATTTT